Presented here are 5 T cell receptor beta chains from one specimen sequenced in a study of tumor-infiltrating lymphocytes in oesophageal squamous cell carcinoma. TCRdb redid the calling of the PCR reads with MiXCR, one entry per CDR3 protein. This sample has about 10,000 distinct CDR3 sequences, with about three fifths found just once. Sequenced input: esophageal tumor tissue. All receptors come from a female donor with esophageal squamous cell carcinoma.

By sample share, this clonotype is medium-sized. CDR3 sequence reads: CAISEAAGGIYEQYF. CDR3 nucleotides: TGTGCCATCAGTGAGGCGGCAGGGGGCATTTACGAGCAGTACTTC. The V gene is TRBV10-3, the J gene TRBJ2-1; 8 bases are a match to TRBD1. The J call may be wrong; the DNA end is better matched by TRBJ2-7. The CDR3 loop spans 15 amino acids. The germline V gene encodes CDR1 ENHRY and CDR2 SYGVKD.

This clonotype occurred once. The V gene is TRBV28, the J gene TRBJ2-5; TRBD2 is a possible D gene (6 bases). Trimming removed 3 bases at V and 5 bases at J, with 16 bases between. Germline lookup yields CDR1 MDHEN and CDR2 SYDVKM. This CDR3 has 15 amino acids. CDR3 residues: CASSFETGVRETQYF. The CDR3 region has the DNA TGTGCCAGCAGTTTTGAGACGGGGGTTCGTGAGACCCAGTACTTC.

The chain carries TRBV7-3 and TRBJ1-2, with TRBD1 identical over 7 bases. Trimming took 2 bases from V and 7 from J; bases not matched to a gene: 7. Germline V gene sequence: CDR1 SGHTA, CDR2 FQGTGA. This CDR3 contains 14 residues. This CDR3 is CASSLETGLGGYTF. The CDR3 DNA sequence: TGTGCCAGCAGCTTAGAGACAGGGCTTGGTGGCTACACCTTC. Using reference TRBV7-3 and TRBJ1-2 for the parts outside the CDR3, the full variable domain is GAGVSQTPSNKVTEKGKYVELRCDPISGHTALYWYRQSLGQGPEFLIYFQGTGAADDSGLPNDRFFAVRPEGSVSTLKIQRTERGDSAVYLCASSLETGLGGYTFGSGTRLTVV.

This clonotype showed up just a few times. This sequence joins TRBV7-2 and TRBJ2-1; D remains ambiguous. Germline V gives CDR1 SGHTA, CDR2 FQGNSA. CDR3 length: 13 residues. Trimming left V 5 bases short and J 10 bases short, with 15 bases between. CDR3 nucleotide sequence: TGTGCCAGCAGCCCAGCCTTGGCAGGAGAGCAGTTCTTC. It translates to CASSPALAGEQFF.

This clonotype appeared a few times. The chain links TRBV7-8 to TRBJ2-3; TRBD1 aligns across 8 bases. V shed 5 bases, J shed 7 bases, and the junction held 5 bases outside the gene matches. The CDR3 runs to 13 residues. Germline V gene sequence: CDR1 SGHVS, CDR2 FQNEAQ. In DNA, the CDR3 is TGTGCCAGCAGCGCGGACAGGGAATATACGCAGTATTTT. It is translated as CASSADREYTQYF.